This TCR beta chain appears in the sequencing data of a study of blood T cell repertoires in COVID-19. Methods used by the authors: It was from reference gene primer amplification that nucleated cell counts were estimated. Sequencing was performed with immunoSEQ multiplex PCR; in TCRdb, only in-frame clones are kept and a portion is missing. That table gives V, J and clone size, and the DNA gave D and trimming. The sample lists about 200,000 clones, around 81% occurring once. The age range of participants was 18 to 89 years, with residence in approximately 25 US areas. Recovered status applied to Cohort 3 donors who had two consecutive negative PCRs. It also applied to those with clearance or with symptom resolution. Trimming at V came to 6 bases and at J to 11 bases, leaving 6 bases not matched to a gene. This CDR3 is built from 11 residues. The germline CDR1 and CDR2 sequences are MGHDK and SYGVNS.

The table lists this clone with a few counts. This receptor was obtained from a middle-aged man who had recovered from COVID-19. The chain is built from TRBV25-1 and TRBJ1-2; 7 bases agree with TRBD1. The sequencing sample was made of PBMCs or T cells enriched from blood (not recorded which). CDR3 residues: CASRMTGTYTF. The CDR3 coding sequence is TGTGCCAGCAGAATGACAGGGACTTACACCTTC.